These T cell receptor beta chains were read from a single sample in a study of T cell responses to AZD1222 COVID-19 vaccine. Some clones are missing from TCRdb's copy, which holds only in-frame ones; the method was immunoSEQ multiplex PCR. The sample contains approximately 85,000 clones, 86% of which appear only once. Here the sequenced sample was peripheral blood, taken on day 0 of AZD1222 vaccination. The receptor set was obtained from an adult in good health. Each CDR3 is given with its conserved first and last residue. A D gene is named only where the DNA matches it firmly. Part of the rows lack a size; the others show once, few, many or a class for expanded clones.

D,J,size,V,DNA,CDR3
TRBD1,TRBJ2-2,-,TRBV12-5,TGTGCTAGCAGACAGGGAGTGGGTACCGGGGAGCTGTTTTTT,CASRQGVGTGELFF
-,TRBJ1-5,-,TRBV19,TGTGCCAGTAGTATGCCGGGGGGGGCAGGAGGACGGCCCCAGCATTTT,CASSMPGGAGGRPQHF
-,TRBJ1-1,once,TRBV6-5,TGTGCCAGCAGTTACTCTGGCGGGGGGCCCACTGAAGCTTTCTTT,CASSYSGGGPTEAFF
-,TRBJ2-4,-,TRBV4-1,TGCGCCAGCAGCCAAGTCGATTTAGCCAAAAACATTCAGTACTTC,CASSQVDLAKNIQYF
-,TRBJ2-7,-,TRBV6-5,TGTGCCAGCAGCTCCCAGGGGCTGGTTCGGTACGAGCAGTACTTC,CASSSQGLVRYEQYF
-,TRBJ2-7,-,TRBV28,TGTGCCAGCTCCTCTGCAAGGTGGGGGGAGGCAAACTACGAGCAGTACTTC,CASSSARWGEANYEQYF
-,TRBJ2-3,-,TRBV29-1,TGCAGCGTTGTCCCCGTCGGATACACAGATACGCAGTATTTT,CSVVPVGYTDTQYF
-,TRBJ1-1,-,TRBV5-1,TGCGCCAGCAGCGACCAGGGGTACACTGAAGCTTTCTTT,CASSDQGYTEAFF
-,TRBJ2-7,once,TRBV12-3/TRBV12-4,TGTGCCAGCAGTTTAGCTGCCGGGGAGCAGTACTTC,CASSLAAGEQYF
TRBD1,TRBJ1-1,-,TRBV5-1,TGCGCCAGCAGCTCGGGACAGGGTACCACTGAAGCTTTCTTT,CASSSGQGTTEAFF
-,TRBJ2-5,-,TRBV6-5,TGTGCCAGCCGCGGAAATCAAGGGGGTAGGGAGACCCAGTACTTC,CASRGNQGGRETQYF
-,TRBJ1-6,-,TRBV27,TGTGCCAGCAGTGGTTCAGGGAAAGTGAATTCACCCCTCCACTTT,CASSGSGKVNSPLHF
-,TRBJ2-1,few,TRBV2,TGTGCCAGCAGTGAAGCGAGGGGGGGAACGAGGAAGCTAGAGCAGTTCTTC,CASSEARGGTRKLEQFF
-,TRBJ1-5,-,TRBV24-1,TGTGCCACCAGTGAAGACACCCTTAGCAATCAGCCCCAGCATTTT,CATSEDTLSNQPQHF
TRBD1,TRBJ1-1,-,TRBV28,TGTGCCAGCAGGCAGGGGGGGCGCACTGAAGCTTTCTTT,CASRQGGRTEAFF
-,TRBJ2-3,-,TRBV7-8,TGTGCCAGCAGCTTAGCTCCCCCAGATACGCAGTATTTT,CASSLAPPDTQYF
-,TRBJ1-2,-,TRBV10-3,TGTGCCATCAGTGAGGACGGGATATCGGCTGGCTACACCTTC,CAISEDGISAGYTF
-,TRBJ1-4,-,TRBV7-2,TGTGCCAGCAGCCGCGGGGGGAAACTGTTTTTT,CASSRGGKLFF
TRBD2,TRBJ2-3,-,TRBV7-9,TGTGCCAGCAGCCCCCGGACTAGCGGGGGATATACGCAGTATTTT,CASSPRTSGGYTQYF
-,TRBJ2-1,-,TRBV18,TGTGCCAGCTCACCCGGGAAGGGGGGGACCTACAATGAGCAGTTCTTC,CASSPGKGGTYNEQFF
-,TRBJ1-1,-,TRBV6-6,TGTGCCAGCAGTTACCCGGGGCTCACTGAAGCTTTCTTT,CASSYPGLTEAFF
-,TRBJ1-5,few,TRBV5-1,TGCGCCAGCAGCTTAGAAGGGACTCAGCCCCAGCATTTT,CASSLEGTQPQHF
-,TRBJ1-5,once,TRBV6-5,TGTGCCAGCAGCAGCCGGCAGGGTAGCAATCAGCCCCAGCATTTT,CASSSRQGSNQPQHF
-,TRBJ2-1,-,TRBV12-3/TRBV12-4,TGTGCCAGCAGGCCTCCAACCTGGGGTGAGCAGTTCTTC,CASRPPTWGEQFF
TRBD1,TRBJ1-2,-,TRBV11-2,TGTGCCAGCAGCTTAGCCATGACAGGGGTCCTCAGCGGCTACACCTTC,CASSLAMTGVLSGYTF
-,TRBJ2-5,-,TRBV7-6,TGTGCCAGCAGCTTAGGGATGGGATCCGTCGTGGGGGAGACCCAGTACTTC,CASSLGMGSVVGETQYF
-,TRBJ2-4,-,TRBV19,TGTGCCTCAGCTATAGGGGGACGGAGAGCCAAAAACATTCAGTACTTC,CASAIGGRRAKNIQYF
TRBD1,TRBJ2-3,-,TRBV7-2,TGTGCCAGCAGCGGACCGGGACAGGGTGCAGATACGCAGTATTTT,CASSGPGQGADTQYF
TRBD2,TRBJ2-3,-,TRBV14,TGTGCCAGCAGCCCATCGGGAGGCTACACAGATACGCAGTATTTT,CASSPSGGYTDTQYF
-,TRBJ1-5,few,TRBV7-2,TGTGCCAGCAGCTTAGATTGGGGTTGGAGCAATCAGCCCCAGCATTTT,CASSLDWGWSNQPQHF
TRBD1,TRBJ1-1,-,TRBV6-5,TGTGCCAGCAACAGGGACAGGGGATACACTGAAGCTTTCTTT,CASNRDRGYTEAFF
-,TRBJ2-7,-,TRBV27,TGTGCCAGCAGTTCCTGGGGAACGGGTCTTAGCTCCTACGAGCAGTACTTC,CASSSWGTGLSSYEQYF
TRBD1,TRBJ2-7,once,TRBV9,TGTGCCAGCAGCGCACAGGGGGCGTCCTACGAGCAGTACTTC,CASSAQGASYEQYF
TRBD1,TRBJ2-3,-,TRBV18,TGTGCCAGCTCAACGACACAGGGGGCTGGAGATACGCAGTATTTT,CASSTTQGAGDTQYF
TRBD1,TRBJ2-7,-,TRBV6-1,TGTGCCAGCAGTGATCGACAGGGGGCAGTCTACGAGCAGTACTTC,CASSDRQGAVYEQYF
-,TRBJ1-3,once,TRBV9,TGTGCCAGCAGCGTAGGGGTAGGGGCCGGAAACACCATATATTTT,CASSVGVGAGNTIYF
-,TRBJ1-5,-,TRBV28,TGTGCCAGCAGTTGGAGGACAGAGAATCAGCCCCAGCATTTT,CASSWRTENQPQHF